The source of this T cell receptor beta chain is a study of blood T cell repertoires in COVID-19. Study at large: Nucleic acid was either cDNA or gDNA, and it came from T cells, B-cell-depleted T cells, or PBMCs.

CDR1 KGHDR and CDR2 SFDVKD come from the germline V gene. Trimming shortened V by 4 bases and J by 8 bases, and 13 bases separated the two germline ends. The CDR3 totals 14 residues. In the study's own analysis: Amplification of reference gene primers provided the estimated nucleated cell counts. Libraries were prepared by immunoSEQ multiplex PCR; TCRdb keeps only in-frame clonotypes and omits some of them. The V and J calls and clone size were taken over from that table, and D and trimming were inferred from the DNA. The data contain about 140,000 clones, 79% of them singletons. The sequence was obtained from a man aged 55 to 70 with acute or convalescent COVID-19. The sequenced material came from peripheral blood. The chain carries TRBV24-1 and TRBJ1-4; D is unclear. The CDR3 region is CATSETGSGEKLFF. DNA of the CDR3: TGTGCCACCAGTGAGACCGGGAGTGGAGAAAAACTGTTTTTT.